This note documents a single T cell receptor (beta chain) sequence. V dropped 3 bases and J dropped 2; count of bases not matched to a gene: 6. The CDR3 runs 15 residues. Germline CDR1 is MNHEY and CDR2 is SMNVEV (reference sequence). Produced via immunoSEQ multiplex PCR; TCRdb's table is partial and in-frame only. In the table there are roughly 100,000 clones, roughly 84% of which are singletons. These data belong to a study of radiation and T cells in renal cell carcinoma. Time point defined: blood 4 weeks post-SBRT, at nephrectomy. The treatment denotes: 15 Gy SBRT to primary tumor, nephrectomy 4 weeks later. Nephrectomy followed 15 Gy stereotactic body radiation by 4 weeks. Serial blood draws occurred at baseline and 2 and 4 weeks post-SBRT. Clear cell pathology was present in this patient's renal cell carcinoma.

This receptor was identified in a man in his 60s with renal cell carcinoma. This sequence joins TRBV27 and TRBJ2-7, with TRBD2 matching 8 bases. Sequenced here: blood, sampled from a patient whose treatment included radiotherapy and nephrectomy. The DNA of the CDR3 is TGTGCCAGCAGTTTCGGGACTAGGGACACCTACGAGCAGTACTTC. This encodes CASSFGTRDTYEQYF.